A selection of T cell receptor beta chains follows, all from one sample in a study of shared clonotypes between healthy human individuals. Repertoires were generated with immunoSEQ multiplex PCR, while TCRdb's copy carries only in-frame clones and drops some. Of some 200,000 clones in the sample, roughly 91% were seen once. Sequencing input: naive CD4+ T cells sorted from blood. The receptors were sampled from a woman aged 25 to 39 in good health. Both conserved end residues are part of each CDR3. The order of the fields is D gene, V gene, J gene, clone size, CDR3 protein, CDR3 DNA. D genes are given only for firm matches. The listing skips clone size in some rows; elsewhere it reads once, few, many or a size class.

>.|TRBV9|TRBJ1-1|.
CASSVGGSSTEAFF
TGTGCCAGCAGCGTTGGCGGGTCGTCAACTGAAGCTTTCTTT
>TRBD2|TRBV5-1|TRBJ2-3|.
CASSLPLAGAGFSDTQYF
TGCGCCAGCAGCTTACCTCTAGCGGGAGCCGGTTTTTCAGATACGCAGTATTTT
>.|TRBV19|TRBJ1-1|.
CASNSVSRNTEAFF
TGTGCCAGCAATTCGGTTTCCCGGAACACTGAAGCTTTCTTT
>TRBD2|TRBV5-6|TRBJ2-7|.
CASSPGGGGRYEQYF
TGTGCCAGCAGCCCGGGGGGAGGCGGCAGATACGAGCAGTACTTC
>.|TRBV2|TRBJ2-7|.
CASSEEGGTGTYEQYF
TGTGCCAGCAGTGAAGAGGGGGGGACGGGGACTTACGAGCAGTACTTC
>.|TRBV7-2|TRBJ1-6|.
CASSFSGQNNSPLHF
TGTGCCAGCAGCTTCAGCGGACAGAATAATTCACCCCTCCACTTT
>.|TRBV14|TRBJ2-3|.
CASSQVPGPTDTQYF
TGTGCCAGCAGCCAAGTTCCGGGCCCAACAGATACGCAGTATTTT
>.|TRBV11-2|TRBJ1-3|.
CASSLAPAFSGNTIYF
TGTGCCAGCAGCTTAGCGCCAGCTTTCTCTGGAAACACCATATATTTT
>.|TRBV28|TRBJ1-1|.
CASSSGPNTEAFF
TGTGCCAGCAGCTCGGGTCCGAACACTGAAGCTTTCTTT
>.|TRBV18|TRBJ1-4|.
CASSTATNEKLFF
TGTGCCAGCTCGACAGCAACTAATGAAAAACTGTTTTTT
>.|TRBV28|TRBJ1-5|.
CASSLQASNQPQHF
TGTGCCAGCAGTTTACAGGCCAGCAATCAGCCCCAGCATTTT
>.|TRBV6-6|TRBJ1-5|.
CASNGGNGNQPQHF
TGTGCCAGCAATGGAGGGAACGGCAATCAGCCCCAGCATTTT
>TRBD2|TRBV27|TRBJ2-6|.
CASRSAGGIPSGANVLTF
TGTGCCAGCAGGTCCGCGGGAGGTATCCCCTCTGGGGCCAACGTCCTGACTTTC
>.|TRBV6-1|TRBJ1-1|.
CASRTGRVYTEAFF
TGTGCCAGCAGGACGGGCAGGGTGTACACTGAAGCTTTCTTT
>TRBD1|TRBV7-2|TRBJ1-6|.
CASSWDAGTANSPLHF
TGTGCCAGCAGCTGGGATGCCGGGACAGCGAATTCACCCCTCCACTTT
>TRBD2|TRBV6-1|TRBJ2-7|once
CASMVASGRNEQYF
TGTGCCAGCATGGTTGCTAGCGGGAGGAACGAGCAGTACTTC
>TRBD2|TRBV6-1|TRBJ2-3|.
CASSEGLAGVGKGTQYF
TGTGCCAGCAGTGAAGGCCTAGCGGGAGTAGGCAAAGGTACGCAGTATTTT
>.|TRBV7-9|TRBJ1-1|once
CASSLEGMSEAFF
TGTGCCAGCAGCCTGGAAGGAATGAGTGAAGCTTTCTTT
>.|TRBV19|TRBJ2-1|.
CASSITSYEQFF
TGTGCCAGTAGTATAACTTCTTACGAGCAGTTCTTC
>.|TRBV5-5|TRBJ2-7|.
CASSLGHTLYEQYF
TGTGCCAGCAGCCTGGGACATACACTCTACGAGCAGTACTTC
>TRBD2|TRBV2|TRBJ2-1|.
CASSVPSGRVSEQFF
TGTGCCAGCAGTGTACCTAGCGGGAGGGTAAGTGAGCAGTTCTTC
>.|TRBV5-5|TRBJ2-3|.
CASRTDWDTQYF
TGTGCCAGCAGGACGGATTGGGATACGCAGTATTTT
>.|TRBV19|TRBJ2-7|.
CASSMSRWGYEQYF
TGTGCCAGTAGTATGAGTCGTTGGGGGTACGAGCAGTACTTC
>.|TRBV30|TRBJ2-3|.
CAWSRTTDTQYF
TGTGCCTGGAGTCGAACCACAGATACGCAGTATTTT
>.|TRBV18|TRBJ2-5|.
CASSLQETQYF
TGTGCCAGCTCACTTCAAGAGACCCAGTACTTC
>.|TRBV7-3|TRBJ2-5|.
CASSLRPQETQYF
TGTGCCAGCAGCTTGCGGCCTCAAGAGACCCAGTACTTC
>TRBD2|TRBV5-1|TRBJ2-5|.
CASSLQLAGTQYF
TGCGCCAGCAGCTTGCAACTAGCGGGTACCCAGTACTTC
>.|TRBV15|TRBJ1-2|.
CATSLDRSRRHYGYTF
TGTGCCACCAGCTTAGATCGGTCGAGACGGCACTATGGCTACACCTTC
>.|TRBV6-6|TRBJ2-7|.
CASTDGRSYEQYF
TGTGCCAGCACAGACGGGAGATCTTACGAGCAGTACTTC
>.|TRBV6-5|TRBJ2-7|.
CASSRDTYSYEQYF
TGTGCCAGCAGCCGGGACACCTACTCCTACGAGCAGTACTTC
>.|TRBV18|TRBJ1-1|.
CASSPTGMNTEAFF
TGTGCCAGCTCACCTACAGGGATGAACACTGAAGCTTTCTTT
>.|TRBV28|TRBJ1-3|.
CASSKQVLKSGNTIYF
TGTGCCAGCAGCAAACAGGTACTAAAGTCGGGAAACACCATATATTTT
>TRBD1|TRBV5-1|TRBJ2-7|.
CASSLGGRSYEQYF
TGCGCCAGCAGCTTAGGGGGCCGGTCCTACGAGCAGTACTTC
>.|TRBV4-1|TRBJ2-7|.
CASSLQGGQLIYEQYF
TGCGCCAGCAGCCTCCAGGGGGGACAGTTGATATACGAGCAGTACTTC
>.|TRBV29-1|TRBJ2-7|.
CSGGYGETSYEQYF
TGCAGCGGGGGGTACGGAGAGACTAGCTACGAGCAGTACTTC
>TRBD2|TRBV2|TRBJ2-7|.
CASTLGLAKYYEQYF
TGTGCCAGCACTCTTGGACTAGCGAAATACTACGAGCAGTACTTC
>TRBD1|TRBV28|TRBJ1-2|.
CASSAGGAGYGYTF
TGTGCCAGCAGCGCAGGGGGCGCTGGCTATGGCTACACCTTC
>.|TRBV6-4|TRBJ1-4|.
CASSDPTATNEKLFF
TGTGCCAGCAGTGACCCGACTGCAACTAATGAAAAACTGTTTTTT
>.|TRBV5-6|TRBJ2-3|.
CASSFQATDTQYF
TGTGCCAGCAGCTTCCAGGCCACAGATACGCAGTATTTT
>TRBD2|TRBV29-1|TRBJ2-3|.
CSVEEGAGAQDTQYF
TGCAGCGTTGAAGAGGGAGCGGGAGCGCAAGATACGCAGTATTTT
>.|TRBV5-8|TRBJ1-2|.
CASSASGTPYGYTF
TGTGCCAGCAGCGCTTCCGGGACTCCCTATGGCTACACCTTC
>.|TRBV27|TRBJ2-4|.
CASSLRVGGLAKNIQYF
TGTGCCAGCAGTTTACGTGTCGGGGGCCTTGCCAAAAACATTCAGTACTTC
>.|TRBV5-1|TRBJ2-1|.
CASSLTRVNEQFF
TGCGCCAGCAGCTTGACGCGGGTCAATGAGCAGTTCTTC
>.|TRBV9|TRBJ1-5|.
CASSVGQPQHF
TGTGCCAGCAGCGTAGGGCAGCCCCAGCATTTT
>.|TRBV30|TRBJ2-3|.
CAWSVLAVSTDTQYF
TGTGCCTGGAGTGTACTAGCTGTTAGCACAGATACGCAGTATTTT
>TRBD1|TRBV18|TRBJ1-4|.
CASSPGQGMATNEKLFF
TGTGCCAGCTCACCGGGACAGGGGATGGCAACTAATGAAAAACTGTTTTTT
>TRBD2|TRBV9|TRBJ2-5|.
CASSVGTSGTQETQYF
TGTGCCAGCAGCGTAGGGACTAGCGGGACACAAGAGACCCAGTACTTC
>.|TRBV6-6|TRBJ2-7|.
CASSPGTQSSYEQYF
TGTGCCAGCAGTCCCGGGACCCAGAGCTCCTACGAGCAGTACTTC
>TRBD2|TRBV4-1|TRBJ2-1|once
CASSRRVGGTSAYNEQFF
TGCGCCAGCAGCCGGCGAGTTGGCGGGACTAGCGCTTACAATGAGCAGTTCTTC
>TRBD1|TRBV19|TRBJ2-6|.
CASSTPGQGSSGANVLTF
TGTGCCAGTAGTACCCCGGGACAGGGAAGCTCTGGGGCCAACGTCCTGACTTTC
>TRBD2|TRBV28|TRBJ2-2|.
CASSPYSLLAHLGAGELFF
TGTGCCAGCAGTCCGTACTCATTACTAGCGCACTTGGGTGCCGGGGAGCTGTTTTTT
>TRBD1|TRBV6-5|TRBJ2-7|.
CASTKQGKLEQYF
TGTGCCAGCACGAAACAGGGGAAACTTGAGCAGTACTTC
>.|TRBV7-9|TRBJ1-4|few
CASSFTGSNEKLFF
TGTGCCAGCAGCTTCACTGGTTCTAATGAAAAACTGTTTTTT
>TRBD2|TRBV18|TRBJ2-7|.
CASSPYGLAGGKNEQYF
TGTGCCAGCTCACCATATGGACTAGCGGGAGGGAAAAACGAGCAGTACTTC
>.|TRBV2|TRBJ2-7|.
CASQERQSSYEQYF
TGTGCCAGCCAGGAGAGACAGTCCTCCTACGAGCAGTACTTC
>TRBD2|TRBV6-1|TRBJ2-7|.
CASGRLAGDYEQYF
TGTGCCAGCGGGAGACTAGCGGGAGACTACGAGCAGTACTTC